This entry describes one TCR beta chain. Its antigen remains unknown. The record originates from a study of T cells expressing NK-cell markers. After re-calling the 5' RACE reads, TCRdb lists one entry per CDR3 protein, DNA absent. Its listing shows roughly 280,000 distinct CDR3 sequences. Study outcomes and limitations: Top CD8+ clonotypes included the dominant CD3+CD56+NKG2C+ clonotypes in six donors. In a few donors, dominant clonotypes made up about 28.3-65% of CD3+CD56-NKG2C+ cells.

The germline V gene has CDR1 DFQATT and CDR2 SNEGSKA (reference sequence). The CDR3 is 16 amino acids. Sequenced input: blood T cells: a sorted CD56 or NKG2C T cell subset, CD4+ or CD8+ T cells, or bulk PBMC T cells (not recorded which). The chain combines TRBV20-1 with TRBJ2-1. This TCR was recovered from a man between 18 and 35 years old in good health. CDR3: CSALRVSQSSYNEQFF.